Below, one T cell receptor (beta chain) is given with its context. Its antigen remains unidentified. The V end lost 0 bases, the J end lost 2 bases, and 11 bases lay between the germline ends. This CDR3 is 15 amino acids long. This sample stems from a study of shared clonotypes between healthy human individuals. At deep level, the assay was performed. Profiling relied on immunoSEQ multiplex PCR, and the TCRdb table lists in-frame clones only, not all of them. The repertoire holds 2 million to 2.5 million clones, with about 92% as singletons. Naive CD8 cells comprised CD45RO-negative, CCR7-positively selected cells, excluding terminally differentiated effector memory CD45RA+ cells. General study points: Read depth was anticipated to influence clonotype sharing among donors. For sorted subsets, rarefaction showed incomplete sequencing despite large depth. Unshared clonotypes carried lower generation probabilities than those common to all four donors.

Sequencing was performed on naive CD8+ T cells from PBMCs. V gene TRBV23-1 combines with J gene TRBJ2-7; no clear D gene. TRBV23-1 is given ORF status, its function remaining uncertain. This clonotype was sampled from a man aged 18 to 29 in good health. Some clones in this sample may be carry-over from other donors' samples. CDR3 sequence (DNA): TGCGCCAGCAGTCAATCTCGAAGCGCAACCTACGAGCAGTACTTC. It is translated as CASSQSRSATYEQYF.